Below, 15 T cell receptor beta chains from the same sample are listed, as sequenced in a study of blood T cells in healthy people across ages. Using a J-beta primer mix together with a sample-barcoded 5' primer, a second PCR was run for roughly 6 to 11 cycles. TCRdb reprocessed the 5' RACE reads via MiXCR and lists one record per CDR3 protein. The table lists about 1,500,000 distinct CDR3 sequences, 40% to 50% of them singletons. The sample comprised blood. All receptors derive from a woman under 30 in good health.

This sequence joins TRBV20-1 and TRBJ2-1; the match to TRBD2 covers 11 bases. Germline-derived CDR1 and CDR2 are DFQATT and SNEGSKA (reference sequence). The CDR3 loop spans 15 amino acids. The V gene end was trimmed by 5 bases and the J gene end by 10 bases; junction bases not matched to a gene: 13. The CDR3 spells CSAGTSGSTGYEQFF. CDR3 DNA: TGCAGTGCTGGGACTAGCGGAAGTACGGGCTACGAGCAGTTCTTC.

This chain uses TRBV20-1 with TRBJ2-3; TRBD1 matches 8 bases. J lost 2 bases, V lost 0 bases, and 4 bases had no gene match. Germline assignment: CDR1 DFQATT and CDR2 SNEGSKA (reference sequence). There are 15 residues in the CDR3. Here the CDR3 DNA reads TGCAGTGCTAGAGATCGGACAGGGCACACAGATACGCAGTATTTT. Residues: CSARDRTGHTDTQYF.

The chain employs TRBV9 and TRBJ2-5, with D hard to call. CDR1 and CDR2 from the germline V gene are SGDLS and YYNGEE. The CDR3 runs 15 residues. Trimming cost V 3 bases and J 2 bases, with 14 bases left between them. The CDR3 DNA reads TGTGCCAGCAGCGCCTTCCGAGATACACAAGAGACCCAGTACTTC. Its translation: CASSAFRDTQETQYF.

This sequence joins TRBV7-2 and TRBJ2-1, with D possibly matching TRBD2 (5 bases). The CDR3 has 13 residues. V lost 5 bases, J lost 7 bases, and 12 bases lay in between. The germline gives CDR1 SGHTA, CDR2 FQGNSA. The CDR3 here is CASSPWTGNEQFF. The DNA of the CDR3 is TGTGCCAGCAGCCCTTGGACGGGGAATGAGCAGTTCTTC.

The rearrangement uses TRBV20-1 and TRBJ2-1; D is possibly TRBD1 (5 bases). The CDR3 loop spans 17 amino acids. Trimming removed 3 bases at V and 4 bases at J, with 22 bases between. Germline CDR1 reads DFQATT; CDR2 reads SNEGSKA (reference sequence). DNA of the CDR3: TGCAGTGCTAGTATCTTAGGGGCCGCCGTTCCTTACAATGAGCAGTTCTTC. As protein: CSASILGAAVPYNEQFF.

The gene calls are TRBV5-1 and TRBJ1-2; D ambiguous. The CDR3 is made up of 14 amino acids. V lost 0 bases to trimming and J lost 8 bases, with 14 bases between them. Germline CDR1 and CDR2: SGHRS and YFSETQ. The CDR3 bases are TGCGCCAGCAGCTTGGGGCAAGTCTATGGAGGCTACACCTTC. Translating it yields CASSLGQVYGGYTF.

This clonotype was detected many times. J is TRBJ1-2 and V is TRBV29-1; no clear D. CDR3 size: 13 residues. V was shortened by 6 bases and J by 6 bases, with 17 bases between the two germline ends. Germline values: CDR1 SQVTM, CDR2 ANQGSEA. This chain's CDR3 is CSVARVGKHGYTF. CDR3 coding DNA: TGCAGCGTCGCTAGGGTGGGGAAACATGGCTACACCTTC.

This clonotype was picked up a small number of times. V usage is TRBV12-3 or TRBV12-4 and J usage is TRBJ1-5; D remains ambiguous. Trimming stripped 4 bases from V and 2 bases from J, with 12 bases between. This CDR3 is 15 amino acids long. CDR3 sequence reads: CASSSPTAGNQPQHF. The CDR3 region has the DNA TGTGCCAGCAGTTCTCCTACAGCGGGCAATCAGCCCCAGCATTTT.

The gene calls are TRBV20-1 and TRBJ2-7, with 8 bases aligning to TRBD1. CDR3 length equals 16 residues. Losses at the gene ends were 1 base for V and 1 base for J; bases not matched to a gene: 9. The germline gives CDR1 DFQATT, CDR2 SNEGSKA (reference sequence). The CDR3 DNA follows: TGCAGTGCTAGAGCTATACCGGGACAGGCATCCTACGAGCAGTACTTC. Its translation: CSARAIPGQASYEQYF.

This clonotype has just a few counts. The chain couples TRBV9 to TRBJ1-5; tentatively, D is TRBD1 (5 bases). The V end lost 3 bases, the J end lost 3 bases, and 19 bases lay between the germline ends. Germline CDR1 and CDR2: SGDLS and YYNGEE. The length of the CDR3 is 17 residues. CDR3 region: CASSAQSRTIFNQPQHF. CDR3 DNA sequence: TGTGCCAGCAGCGCCCAATCGAGGACAATTTTCAATCAGCCCCAGCATTTT.

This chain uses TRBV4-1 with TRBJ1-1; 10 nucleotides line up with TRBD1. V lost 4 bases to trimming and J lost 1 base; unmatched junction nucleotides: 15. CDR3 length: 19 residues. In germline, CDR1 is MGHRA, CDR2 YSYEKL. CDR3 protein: CASSPLPGQGSSSNTEAFF. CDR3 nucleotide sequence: TGCGCCAGCAGCCCCTTGCCGGGACAGGGGTCTTCGTCGAACACTGAAGCTTTCTTT.

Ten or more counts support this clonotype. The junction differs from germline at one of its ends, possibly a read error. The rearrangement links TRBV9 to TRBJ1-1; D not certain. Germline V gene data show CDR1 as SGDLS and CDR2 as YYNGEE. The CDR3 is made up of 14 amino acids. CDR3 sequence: CASSVEGRNTEAFF. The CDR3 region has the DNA TGTGCCAGCAGTGTAGAAGGGCGGAACACTGAAGCTTTCTTT.

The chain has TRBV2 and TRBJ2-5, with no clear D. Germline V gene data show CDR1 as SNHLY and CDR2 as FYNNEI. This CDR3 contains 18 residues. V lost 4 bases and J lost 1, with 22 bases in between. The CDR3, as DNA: TGTGCCAGCAGTGCGGGCCTTAAAGGACCTTGGAGCCAAGAGACCCAGTACTTC. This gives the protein CASSAGLKGPWSQETQYF.

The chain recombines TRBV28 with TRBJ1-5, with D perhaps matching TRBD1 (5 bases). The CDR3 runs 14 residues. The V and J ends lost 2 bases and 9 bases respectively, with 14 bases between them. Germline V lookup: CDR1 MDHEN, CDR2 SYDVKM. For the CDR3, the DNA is TGTGCCAGCAGTTTACCGGACGGGGCATCGCCCCAGCATTTT. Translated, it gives CASSLPDGASPQHF.

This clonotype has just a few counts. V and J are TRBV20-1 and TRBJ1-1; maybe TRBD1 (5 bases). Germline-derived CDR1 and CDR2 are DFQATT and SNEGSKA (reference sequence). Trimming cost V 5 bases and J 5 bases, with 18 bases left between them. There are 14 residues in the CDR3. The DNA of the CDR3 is TGCAGTGCTGGGGGGACTTATGAGGGAACTGAAGCTTTCTTT. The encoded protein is CSAGGTYEGTEAFF.